The entry below gives a single TCR beta chain sequence along with its context. Its antigen is unidentified. The ends lost 0 bases at V and 9 bases at J; junction bases unmatched: 7. CDR1 is LGHDT, CDR2 YNNKEL, per germline (reference sequence). CDR3 length equals 15 residues. Together with a sample-barcoded 5' primer, a J-beta primer mix was included in a second PCR lasting about 6 to 12 cycles. MiXCR was run by TCRdb on the 5' RACE reads, yielding one entry per CDR3 protein. The table lists over 1,500,000 distinct CDR3 sequences, around half of them singletons. All donors came from Russia, were Caucasian and healthy, and spanned ages about 6 to 100. Each donor gave ten milliliters of peripheral blood. The record originates from a study of blood T cells in healthy people across ages. Broader study findings: Estimates of diversity drawn from one million T cells were considered underestimates.

The sequencing sample was made of blood. The chain has TRBV3-1 and TRBJ2-1; 8 bases align to TRBD2. The receptor was derived from a woman between 40 and 55 years old in good health. CDR3 in DNA: TGTGCCAGCAGCCAAGAAACGGGGGGGCGGGTTGAGCAGTTCTTC. It codes for CASSQETGGRVEQFF.